The 32 T cell receptor beta chains presented below share a single source sample, sequenced in a study of blood T cell repertoires in COVID-19. The table came from immunoSEQ multiplex PCR; TCRdb's copy has only in-frame clones and leaves some out. The sample has 70,000 to 75,000 clones, around 83% seen once; the top ten hold 28%. Material: peripheral blood. These receptors were collected from an older man with acute or convalescent COVID-19.

J is TRBJ1-5 and V is TRBV15; the D is unclear. Trimming pared 3 bases from V and 5 bases from J, leaving 11 bases between. The CDR3 runs 14 residues. Per the germline V gene, CDR1 is LNHNV and CDR2 is YYDKDF (reference sequence). The chain's CDR3 is CATSRLASDQPQHF. The CDR3 coding sequence is TGTGCCACCAGCAGGTTGGCAAGTGATCAGCCCCAGCATTTT.

This clone occurred a few times. This chain uses TRBV6-5 with TRBJ2-7; no reliable D call. Per germline, CDR1 MNHEY and CDR2 SVGAGI. The V end lost 6 bases, the J end lost 4 bases, and 10 bases lay between the germline ends. This CDR3 is built from 12 residues. CDR3 DNA: TGTGCCAGCAGCCGGTCGGTGTACGAGCAGTACTTC. Protein: CASSRSVYEQYF.

The CDR3 region is CASSLYGTSYEQYF. The CDR3 bases are TGTGCCAGCAGCTTGTACGGGACTTCCTACGAGCAGTACTTC. The rearrangement uses TRBV5-6 and TRBJ2-7; D may be TRBD2 (6 bases). Germline V gene sequence: CDR1 SGHDT, CDR2 YYEEEE. The CDR3 extends over 14 amino acids. V was pared by 1 base and J by 1 base, with 9 bases between.

This CDR3 is CAISLDRERSYEQYF. CDR3 DNA: TGTGCCATCAGTTTGGACAGGGAAAGGTCCTACGAGCAGTACTTC. The chain links TRBV10-3 to TRBJ2-7; 8 positions agree with TRBD1. After removal of 5 bases from V and 1 base from J, the junction contained 7 bases not matched to a gene. CDR1 and CDR2 (germline): ENHRY, SYGVKD. The CDR3 has 15 residues.

The V call is TRBV7-3, the J call TRBJ2-2; weak D call: TRBD2 (5 bases). The CDR3 has 13 residues. V lost 9 bases and J 2 bases, leaving 10 bases between the germline ends. Germline V CDR1 and CDR2: SGHTA, FQGTGA. The CDR3 DNA is TGTGCCAGTTCGGACTTCAACACCGGGGAGCTGTTTTTT. It specifies CASSDFNTGELFF.

The chain has TRBV4-1 and TRBJ1-1; D unresolved. This CDR3 region has 18 residues. Trimming took 4 bases from V and 0 from J, leaving 21 bases between them. Germline assignment: CDR1 MGHRA and CDR2 YSYEKL. The CDR3 DNA follows: TGCGCCAGCAGCCGGTCGCGGGGTCGGACGGCGATGAACACTGAAGCTTTCTTT. Translation: CASSRSRGRTAMNTEAFF.

V is TRBV25-1 and J is TRBJ2-2, with D possibly matching TRBD2 (5 bases). Germline CDR1 and CDR2: MGHDK and SYGVNS. Deletions cut 1 base from V and 6 bases from J, with 12 bases between. CDR3 length: 15 amino acids. The CDR3 DNA reads TGTGCCAGCAGTGAATCGGGAATAAGGGCCGGGGAGCTGTTTTTT. Encoded protein: CASSESGIRAGELFF.

The V call is TRBV3-1 (or the pseudogene TRBV3-2), the J call TRBJ2-7; possible D gene TRBD1, 5 bases. V was clipped by 2 bases and J by 0 bases, with 17 bases between them. The CDR3 extends over 17 amino acids. Germline-derived CDR1 and CDR2 are LGHDT and YNNKEL (reference sequence). In DNA, the CDR3 is TGTGCCAGCAGCCAATCACAGGCCAAGTTATTCTCCTACGAGCAGTACTTC. Protein product: CASSQSQAKLFSYEQYF.

The gene calls are TRBV25-1 and TRBJ2-7; perhaps TRBD1 as D (6 bases). Germline V gene data show CDR1 as MGHDK and CDR2 as SYGVNS. The V end lost 5 bases, the J end lost 4 bases, and 9 bases lay between the germline ends. This CDR3 is built from 12 residues. The CDR3 DNA is TGTGCCAGCAGTTTACAGGGTTACGAGCAGTACTTC. This translates into CASSLQGYEQYF.

The chain joins TRBV19 to TRBJ1-5; TRBD1 matches 7 bases. The CDR3 is 15 residues long. Looked up from germline, CDR1 is LNHDA and CDR2 is SQIVND (reference sequence). V dropped 8 bases and J dropped 0; count of bases not matched to a gene: 7. The CDR3 spells CASAVTGNSNQPQHF. CDR3 in DNA: TGTGCCAGTGCCGTGACAGGGAATAGCAATCAGCCCCAGCATTTT.

V and J are TRBV6-4 and TRBJ1-1; 7 positions match TRBD1. After removal of 6 bases from V and 4 bases from J, the junction contained 8 bases not matched to a gene. The CDR3 runs to 14 residues. Germline loops: CDR1 MRHNA, CDR2 SNTAGT. Here the CDR3 reads CASRNTGAGTEAFF. The CDR3 DNA reads as TGTGCCAGCAGAAATACAGGGGCGGGCACTGAAGCTTTCTTT.

The chain combines TRBV5-4 with TRBJ2-1; 9 nucleotides line up with TRBD2. Trimming took 5 bases from V and 3 from J; bases not matched to a gene: 6. This CDR3 has 15 amino acids. Per the germline V gene, CDR1 is SGHNT and CDR2 is YYREEE (reference sequence). CDR3 nucleotide sequence: TGTGCCAGCAGTTTAGCGGGGGCTAGCTACAATGAGCAGTTCTTC. This sequence encodes CASSLAGASYNEQFF.

The chain combines TRBV28 with TRBJ1-6; 8 bases map to TRBD1. Looked up from germline, CDR1 is MDHEN and CDR2 is SYDVKM. Germline trimming cut 6 bases from V and 10 bases from J; bases unmatched to any gene: 5. CDR3 length: 13 amino acids. CDR3 sequence reads: CASRGQAGSPLHF. CDR3 DNA: TGTGCCAGCAGGGGACAGGCGGGGTCACCCCTCCACTTT.

This clone is a singleton in its sample. This chain links TRBV4-3 with TRBJ1-2; no reliable D call. Trimming took 0 bases from V and 4 from J, leaving 12 bases between them. CDR3 size: 15 residues. From germline, CDR1 is LGHNA and CDR2 YSLEER. The CDR3 loop reads CASSQDFSGSYGYTF. The CDR3 coding sequence is TGCGCCAGCAGCCAAGATTTTTCCGGGAGCTATGGCTACACCTTC.

DNA of the CDR3: TGTGCCAGCAGTGTGACAGGGAGCACTGAAGCTTTCTTT. Its translation: CASSVTGSTEAFF. The chain joins TRBV2 to TRBJ1-1; the match to TRBD1 covers 7 bases. V shed 4 bases, J shed 4 bases, and the junction held 3 bases outside the gene matches. The CDR3 has 13 amino acids. From germline, CDR1 is SNHLY and CDR2 FYNNEI.

The chain uses TRBV19 and TRBJ1-5; D is possibly TRBD1 (5 bases). Trimming stripped 5 bases from V and 5 bases from J, with 19 bases between. The CDR3 totals 16 residues. Germline V gives CDR1 LNHDA, CDR2 SQIVND (reference sequence). The CDR3 DNA reads TGTGCCAGTAGTGCTATTTGGGGGGTAGGACATCAGCCCCAGCATTTT. Protein product: CASSAIWGVGHQPQHF.

The V gene is TRBV12-3 or TRBV12-4, the J gene TRBJ2-3; TRBD1 might be the D (6 bases). There are 13 residues in the CDR3. The V end was cut by 6 bases, the J end by 3 bases, with 10 bases between. The CDR3 coding sequence is TGTGCCAGCAGGGTGGGGGCAACAGATACGCAGTATTTT. The encoded protein is CASRVGATDTQYF.

This clone has just a few counts. The J gene is TRBJ2-2, the V gene TRBV28; 10 bases agree with TRBD2. Trimming removed 6 bases from V and 6 bases from J; junction bases left unmatched: 7. The germline CDR1 and CDR2 sequences are MDHEN and SYDVKM. This CDR3 comprises 15 residues. In nucleotides, the CDR3 is TGTGCCAGCAGCTTCCGGGGGACTAGCGCCGGGGAGCTGTTTTTT. This translates into CASSFRGTSAGELFF.

The chain has TRBV27 and TRBJ2-7; D unresolved. The germline CDR1 and CDR2 sequences are MNHEY and SMNVEV (reference sequence). V shed 6 bases and J shed 0 bases, with 15 bases lying between them. CDR3 length: 15 residues. CDR3 in amino acids: CASSPSPRLSYEQYF. The CDR3 DNA sequence: TGTGCCAGCAGCCCATCTCCCCGACTCTCCTACGAGCAGTACTTC.

The rearrangement uses TRBV19 and TRBJ2-3, with 8 bases that match TRBD2. V shed 10 bases and J 4 bases; nucleotides not matched to a gene: 10. Germline V gene data show CDR1 as LNHDA and CDR2 as SQIVND (reference sequence). The CDR3 contains 14 residues. CDR3 coding DNA: TGTGCCACCAGGGCCAGCGGGAGCGCAGATACGCAGTATTTT. Translating it yields CATRASGSADTQYF.

The J gene is TRBJ1-1, the V gene TRBV5-8; D unresolved. V lost 4 bases to trimming and J lost 9 bases, with 13 bases between them. This CDR3 contains 12 residues. Germline V gene lookup returns CDR1 SGHTS and CDR2 YDEGEE. CDR3 amino acids: CASSPGFPQAFF. The CDR3 coding sequence is TGTGCCAGCAGCCCCGGGTTCCCACAAGCTTTCTTT.

This clone was seen just once. The rearrangement joins TRBV30 to TRBJ2-1, with 7 bases matching TRBD2. The CDR3 sequence is 13 residues long. Germline V gene sequence: CDR1 GTSNPN, CDR2 SVGIG (reference sequence). Unmatched junction bases numbered 5, after V lost 0 bases and J lost 9 bases. The CDR3 here is CAWSVKGGSEQFF. The CDR3 DNA is TGTGCCTGGAGTGTAAAGGGCGGGAGTGAGCAGTTCTTC. Drawing the rest from reference TRBV30 and TRBJ2-1, the complete variable domain is SQTIHQWPATLVQPVGSPLSLECTVEGTSNPNLYWYRQAAGRGLQLLFYSVGIGQISSEVPQNLSASRPQDRQFILSSKKLLLSDSGFYLCAWSVKGGSEQFFGPGTRLTVL.

The rearrangement uses TRBV30 and TRBJ2-1; the match to TRBD2 covers 9 bases. CDR3 size: 19 residues. Trimming at V came to 4 bases and at J to 2 bases, leaving 18 bases not matched to a gene. Germline values: CDR1 GTSNPN, CDR2 SVGIG (reference sequence). The CDR3 spells CAWTRLGVSGRNTYNEQFF. CDR3 coding DNA: TGTGCCTGGACCCGTTTAGGAGTTAGCGGGAGAAATACCTACAATGAGCAGTTCTTC.

V usage is TRBV5-1 and J usage is TRBJ2-1; 9 bases align to TRBD2. Germline loops: CDR1 SGHRS, CDR2 YFSETQ. The CDR3 has 14 amino acids. Germline trimming cut 0 bases from V and 15 bases from J; bases unmatched to any gene: 10. The CDR3 DNA reads TGCGCCAGCAGCTTGGGTAGCGGGAGTTCCCGGCCGTTCTTC. Amino acids: CASSLGSGSSRPFF.

V gene TRBV6-5 combines with J gene TRBJ2-7; possibly TRBD2 for D (5 bases). With 6 bases removed from V and 7 bases from J, the gap between germline ends came to 19 bases. The germline V gene encodes CDR1 MNHEY and CDR2 SVGAGI. The CDR3 has 14 residues. CDR3: CASSRVALAREQYF. As DNA, the CDR3 is TGTGCCAGCAGCCGCGTAGCCCTAGCTAGGGAGCAGTACTTC.

Remarks on this clone: The same CDR3 is also encoded by other DNA sequences in this sample. The V gene is TRBV4-1, the J gene TRBJ1-2; the match to TRBD1 covers 7 bases. CDR3 length: 13 amino acids. Per the germline V gene, CDR1 is MGHRA and CDR2 is YSYEKL. With 1 base clipped from V and 8 bases from J, the junction kept 4 bases outside the gene matches. The CDR3 DNA is TGCGCCAGCAGCCAAGGACAGGGTTACGGCTACACCTTC. Its translation: CASSQGQGYGYTF.

The V gene is TRBV7-3, the J gene TRBJ2-7, with TRBD2 matching 7 bases. The CDR3 runs to 15 residues. V trimming: 6 bases; J trimming: 2 bases; junction bases outside the gene matches: 10. Germline V gene sequence: CDR1 SGHTA, CDR2 FQGTGA. This chain's CDR3 is CASRSAGAFPYEQYF. The CDR3 nucleotides are TGTGCCAGCAGGTCGGCGGGAGCCTTTCCCTACGAGCAGTACTTC. The full variable domain, in which reference TRBV7-3 and TRBJ2-7 provide the parts outside the CDR3, is GAGVSQTPSNKVTEKGKYVELRCDPISGHTALYWYRQSLGQGPEFLIYFQGTGAADDSGLPNDRFFAVRPEGSVSTLKIQRTERGDSAVYLCASRSAGAFPYEQYFGPGTRLTVT.

The rearrangement links TRBV11-1 to TRBJ1-1, with unresolved D. CDR1 is SGHAT and CDR2 is FQDESV in the germline V gene (reference sequence). V lost 2 bases to trimming and J lost 5 bases, with 9 bases between them. This CDR3 has 13 residues. The CDR3 region is CASSLLVVTEAFF. CDR3 bases: TGTGCCAGCAGCTTATTAGTGGTGACTGAAGCTTTCTTT. Filled out from reference TRBV11-1 and TRBJ1-1, the complete variable domain reads EAEVAQSPRYKITEKSQAVAFWCDPISGHATLYWYRQILGQGPELLVQFQDESVVDDSQLPKDRFSAERLKGVDSTLKIQPAELGDSAMYLCASSLLVVTEAFFGQGTRLTVV.

The chain has TRBV18 and TRBJ1-1; TRBD1 matches at 12 bases. V lost 3 bases and J lost 3; bases outside the gene matches: 5. CDR3 size: 16 residues. CDR1 is KGHSH and CDR2 is LQKENI in the germline V gene. CDR3 nucleotide sequence: TGTGCCAGCTCACCCGGGACAGGGGGCCTAGACACTGAAGCTTTCTTT. Its translation is CASSPGTGGLDTEAFF.

The chain links TRBV5-6 to TRBJ2-7; D remains unclear. The V and J ends lost 2 bases and 3 bases respectively, with 9 bases between them. Germline loops: CDR1 SGHDT, CDR2 YYEEEE. The CDR3 contains 13 residues. This CDR3 is CASSFAGNYEQYF. In nucleotides, the CDR3 is TGTGCCAGCAGCTTCGCAGGAAACTACGAGCAGTACTTC.

This chain links TRBV19 with TRBJ2-1; D remains ambiguous. Germline CDR1 reads LNHDA; CDR2 reads SQIVND (reference sequence). CDR3 length equals 16 residues. V lost 5 bases, J lost 2 bases, and 16 bases lay in between. CDR3 protein: CASSPDSSIAYNEQFF. CDR3 coding DNA: TGTGCCAGTAGTCCAGACTCCTCAATCGCCTACAATGAGCAGTTCTTC.

V gene TRBV19 combines with J gene TRBJ2-1; TRBD2 aligns across 10 bases. Germline trimming cut 8 bases from V and 10 bases from J; bases unmatched to any gene: 8. The CDR3 covers 13 residues. CDR1 and CDR2 (germline): LNHDA, SQIVND (reference sequence). The CDR3 DNA reads TGTGCCAGTTCCCTAGCGGGGGCAGAGGAGCAGTTCTTC. Amino acid sequence: CASSLAGAEEQFF.